Listed here are 10 T cell receptor beta chains from one sample, sequenced in a study of blood T cell repertoires in COVID-19. Some clones are missing from TCRdb's copy, which holds only in-frame ones; the method was immunoSEQ multiplex PCR. Of about 350,000 clones detected, roughly 87% appear once; the ten largest clones hold 3% to 4.5%. Sequenced input: peripheral blood. These receptor sequences come from a woman aged 60-75 years with COVID-19, enrolled during active disease.

This chain uses TRBV5-5 with TRBJ1-5, with TRBD1 identical over 7 bases. The junction had 21 bases not matched to a gene; V was cut back by 3 bases and J by 6 bases. Germline assignment: CDR1 SGHKS and CDR2 YYEKEE (reference sequence). The CDR3 runs to 19 residues. CDR3 DNA sequence: TGTGCCAGCAGCTCGCCGGGACAGCGGACCGCCGGCGGGGTTCAGCCCCAGCATTTT. Translation: CASSSPGQRTAGGVQPQHF.

DNA for the CDR3: TGTGCCACCAGTGATTTGGGAGGACAGGGGTCCGGGGAGCTGTTTTTT. Translation gives CATSDLGGQGSGELFF. V usage is TRBV24-1 and J usage is TRBJ2-2; the match to TRBD1 covers 9 bases. With 0 bases clipped from V and 6 bases from J, the junction kept 4 bases outside the gene matches. CDR1 and CDR2 (germline): KGHDR, SFDVKD. This CDR3 contains 16 residues.

The genes are TRBV6-1 and TRBJ1-5, with D perhaps TRBD1 (6 bases). With 3 bases removed from V and 0 bases from J, the gap between germline ends came to 9 bases. The CDR3 totals 15 residues. Germline V gives CDR1 MNHNS, CDR2 SASEGT. The CDR3 loop is CASSERTASNQPQHF. The DNA of the CDR3 is TGTGCCAGCAGTGAGAGGACAGCTAGCAATCAGCCCCAGCATTTT.

Only a few counts were recorded for this clone. V gene TRBV5-1 combines with J gene TRBJ1-1; 7 bases map to TRBD1. CDR3 length: 15 amino acids. J gave up 1 base and V 4 bases, and 7 bases lay outside the gene matches. Germline V lookup: CDR1 SGHRS, CDR2 YFSETQ. CDR3 in amino acids: CASSPRQGENTEAFF. The CDR3 region has the DNA TGCGCCAGCAGCCCAAGACAGGGCGAGAACACTGAAGCTTTCTTT.

The chain has TRBV18 and TRBJ1-3; maybe TRBD1 (6 bases). There are 16 residues in the CDR3. Germline V lookup: CDR1 KGHSH, CDR2 LQKENI. The V and J ends lost 3 bases and 0 bases respectively, with 12 bases between them. DNA for the CDR3: TGTGCCAGCTCACCTGAGGGGGTGAGCTCTGGAAACACCATATATTTT. This gives the protein CASSPEGVSSGNTIYF.

This chain uses TRBV3-1 (or the pseudogene TRBV3-2) with TRBJ1-5; tentative D call: TRBD1 (6 bases). V was shortened by 1 base and J by 3 bases, with 10 bases between the two germline ends. Germline V CDR1 and CDR2: LGHDT, YNNKEL (reference sequence). CDR3 length: 15 amino acids. CDR3 residues: CASSQAGVVNQPQHF. The CDR3 DNA reads as TGTGCCAGCAGCCAAGCAGGGGTCGTCAATCAGCCCCAGCATTTT.

The chain has TRBV4-1 and TRBJ1-1; a possible D gene is TRBD1 (6 bases). Germline CDR1 is MGHRA and CDR2 is YSYEKL. CDR3 length equals 16 residues. Trimming stripped 2 bases from V and 0 bases from J, with 13 bases between. The CDR3 nucleotides are TGCGCCAGCAGCCAACTGGCAGGGGCTATGAACACTGAAGCTTTCTTT. Its protein product is CASSQLAGAMNTEAFF.

The chain joins TRBV6-5 to TRBJ1-1; 9 positions match TRBD1. The CDR3 is 13 amino acids. The germline V gene has CDR1 MNHEY and CDR2 SVGAGI. V lost 6 bases and J lost 3; bases outside the gene matches: 2. DNA for the CDR3: TGTGCCAGCAGGAGACAGGGGGACACTGAAGCTTTCTTT. This sequence encodes CASRRQGDTEAFF.

J is TRBJ2-2 and V is TRBV5-1; 14 nucleotides match TRBD2. The CDR3 runs 19 residues. Germline V lookup: CDR1 SGHRS, CDR2 YFSETQ. Germline trimming cut 5 bases from V and 5 bases from J; bases unmatched to any gene: 14. For the CDR3, the DNA is TGCGCCAGCAGTCGCACCCCCGGGACTAGCGGGGGATATACCGGGGAGCTGTTTTTT. Translation: CASSRTPGTSGGYTGELFF.

In its sample, this clone was seen a few times. This CDR3 is also generated by other DNA sequences in the sample. The genes are TRBV3-1 (or the pseudogene TRBV3-2) and TRBJ1-4; TRBD1 is a possible D gene (5 bases). This CDR3 comprises 15 residues. The germline CDR1 and CDR2 sequences are LGHDT and YNNKEL (reference sequence). Trimming left V 3 bases short and J 3 bases short, with 11 bases between. The CDR3 spells CASSHLGQSNEKLFF. As DNA, the CDR3 is TGTGCCAGCAGCCATCTGGGGCAGTCTAATGAAAAACTGTTTTTT.